These 26 T cell receptor beta chains were all obtained from the same sample, sequenced in a study of vaccination and CD4 T cells after COVID-19 (dated by TCRdb to the early 2020s). The intended sense of this specimen's treatment or condition label: roughly 10-day PBMC culture with coronavirus spike peptide pools or control peptides (ViraFEST assay). No cognate antigen is known for these TCRs. Receptor amplification or capture employed PCR. Sequenced on an Illumina iSeq 100. DNA from cultured CD4+ T cells underwent TCR sequencing with the Oncomine TCR Beta short-read assay at the Johns Hopkins FTIC core. TCRdb trimmed the raw reads at Q25, called clones with MiXCR and kept productive beta chains. Entries that share a CDR3 protein sequence are merged under the most common genes and DNA. The sample includes under 4,500 distinct CDR3 sequences, with less than 25% observed a single time. The top ten clonotypes cover about 20% of the sample.

Input material: CD4+ T cells from blood, cultured in vitro. These TCRs come from a human donor who had recovered from COVID-19.

On this clonotype: Given a much more abundant clone one base away, this may be a read error. The gene calls are TRBV11-2 and TRBJ1-1, with a possible D match to TRBD1 (5 bases). The CDR3 has 15 amino acids. CDR1 and CDR2 (germline): SGHAT, FQNNGV. In DNA form, the CDR3 reads TGTGTCAGCACCCGAAACCGGGGCGCAGGGACTGAAGCTTTCTTT. It is translated as CVSTRNRGAGTEAFF.

The CDR3 DNA follows: TGTGCCAGCATGGGGACAGGGATTCTCAACGAGCAGTACTTC. Encoded protein: CASMGTGILNEQYF. V gene TRBV6-1 combines with J gene TRBJ2-7; 9 positions match TRBD1. The trim removed 7 bases at V and 5 bases at J, leaving 9 bases unmatched. Germline CDR1 and CDR2: MNHNS and SASEGT. This CDR3 region has 14 residues.

This clonotype is medium-sized by share. The V call is TRBV5-1, the J call TRBJ1-1; D not resolved. In germline, CDR1 is SGHRS, CDR2 YFSETQ. Trimming left V 0 bases short and J 6 bases short, with 9 bases between. The CDR3 runs 13 residues. CDR3 sequence (DNA): TGCGCCAGCAGCTTGGACCAGGACGCTGAAGCTTTCTTT. Protein product: CASSLDQDAEAFF.

The chain recombines TRBV6-1 with TRBJ2-7; TRBD1 aligns across 12 bases. Trimming took 6 bases from V and 4 from J; bases not matched to a gene: 4. The CDR3 extends over 14 amino acids. Germline CDR1 MNHNS, CDR2 SASEGT. The CDR3 nucleotides read TGTGCCAGCAGGGGACAGGGGGCGAGGTACGAGCAGTACTTC. This translates into CASRGQGARYEQYF.

The chain carries TRBV25-1 and TRBJ2-3; TRBD2 is a possible D gene (5 bases). The CDR3 runs to 15 residues. CDR1 MGHDK and CDR2 SYGVNS come from the germline V gene. V was shortened by 6 bases and J by 4 bases, with 17 bases between the two germline ends. The CDR3, as DNA: TGTGCCAGCAGGGACTTTAAACTAGACGCAGATACGCAGTATTTT. Translated, it gives CASRDFKLDADTQYF.

The chain has TRBV6-5 and TRBJ2-7, with 9 bases identical to TRBD1. The CDR3 spans 15 residues. Germline V gene data show CDR1 as MNHEY and CDR2 as SVGAGI. The V gene end was trimmed by 4 bases and the J gene end by 4 bases; junction bases not matched to a gene: 8. As DNA, the CDR3 is TGTGCCAGCAGTTCCGAGGGGGACAGGGCTTACGAGCAGTACTTC. This gives the protein CASSSEGDRAYEQYF.

The CDR3 nucleotides read TGCAGCGTGGCTGACGGATTCCTTGGCAATCAGCCCCAGCATTTT. It specifies CSVADGFLGNQPQHF. This chain connects TRBV29-1 to TRBJ1-5; D ambiguous. Germline loops: CDR1 SQVTM, CDR2 ANQGSEA. CDR3 size: 15 residues. V shed 6 bases and J shed 2 bases, with 17 bases lying between them. The variable domain in full, with the rest retrieved from reference TRBV29-1 and TRBJ1-5, is SAVISQKPSRDICQRGTSLTIQCQVDSQVTMMFWYRQQPGQSLTLIATANQGSEATYESGFVIDKFPISRPNLTFSTLTVSNMSPEDSSIYLCSVADGFLGNQPQHFGDGTRLSIL.

This clonotype was counted between two and nine times. The CDR3, as DNA: TGTGCCAGCAGTCGATTCTTGGAACGCTACGAGCAGTACTTC. This translates into CASSRFLERYEQYF. V is TRBV6-1 and J is TRBJ2-7; D is ambiguous. Germline V gives CDR1 MNHNS, CDR2 SASEGT. CDR3 size: 14 residues. V gave up 5 bases and J gave up 3 bases, with 14 bases separating them.

The rearrangement links TRBV5-1 to TRBJ1-6; tentatively, D is TRBD1 (6 bases). V dropped 1 base and J dropped 5 bases, with 10 bases sitting between them. The CDR3 extends over 15 amino acids. Per the germline V gene, CDR1 is SGHRS and CDR2 is YFSETQ. The CDR3 coding sequence is TGCGCCAGCAGCTTGTCGGACAGAGATAATTCACCCCTCCACTTT. Translated: CASSLSDRDNSPLHF. Variable domain in full (rest from reference TRBV5-1 and TRBJ1-6): KAGVTQTPRYLIKTRGQQVTLSCSPISGHRSVSWYQQTPGQGLQFLFEYFSETQRNKGNFPGRFSGRQFSNSRSEMNVSTLELGDSALYLCASSLSDRDNSPLHFGNGTRLTVT.

Only a few counts were recorded for this clonotype. This chain links TRBV20-1 with TRBJ1-4; TRBD1 matches at 8 bases. This CDR3 comprises 15 residues. Germline V lookup: CDR1 DFQATT, CDR2 SNEGSKA (reference sequence). V lost 6 bases, J lost 7 bases, and 13 bases stayed unmatched. CDR3 DNA sequence: TGCAGTGCCCGGGAGGGCAGGGGGCTAAGTGAAAAACTGTTTTTT. Residues: CSAREGRGLSEKLFF.

CDR3 DNA: TGCAGCGTTGGGGGCGCGTCCTTCACCGGGGAGCTGTTTTTT. It translates to CSVGGASFTGELFF. V usage is TRBV29-1 and J usage is TRBJ2-2; D might be TRBD1 (5 bases). Germline CDR1 SQVTM, CDR2 ANQGSEA. V lost 4 bases and J 4 bases, leaving 13 bases between the germline ends. The CDR3 totals 14 residues.

The chain recombines TRBV5-1 with TRBJ2-5; tentative D call: TRBD2 (6 bases). The V gene's germline CDR1 is SGHRS and CDR2 YFSETQ. Trimming took 0 bases from V and 7 from J, leaving 13 bases between them. This CDR3 comprises 14 residues. CDR3 amino acids: CASSLDPGRGTQYF. CDR3 sequence (DNA): TGCGCCAGCAGCTTGGACCCTGGGCGGGGGACCCAGTACTTC.

This chain uses TRBV5-1 with TRBJ2-2, with D possibly TRBD1 on 5 matching bases. Trimming removed 4 bases from V and 0 bases from J, with 10 bases in between. Germline V gene sequence: CDR1 SGHRS, CDR2 YFSETQ. The CDR3 sequence is 15 residues long. In DNA, the CDR3 is TGCGCCAGCAGCCCGACAGTAGCGAACACCGGGGAGCTGTTTTTT. Its protein is CASSPTVANTGELFF.

This clonotype qualifies as medium-sized (0.01 to 0.1%). V and J are TRBV7-9 and TRBJ2-5, with 9 bases lining up with TRBD2. Germline V gives CDR1 SEHNR, CDR2 FQNEAQ (reference sequence). The CDR3 has 15 residues. The V gene end was trimmed by 6 bases and the J gene end by 5 bases; junction bases not matched to a gene: 10. CDR3 nucleotide sequence: TGTGCCAGCAGTCCAGGGGGACTAGCAGAGGAGACCCAGTACTTC. It translates to CASSPGGLAEETQYF.

As for this clonotype: At one of its ends the junction is not consistent with the germline gene, which may arise from a read error. The chain employs TRBV6-2 or TRBV6-3 and TRBJ1-2, with 8 bases aligning to TRBD1. The CDR3 loop spans 14 amino acids. CDR1 and CDR2 from the germline V gene are MNHEY and SVGEGT. The DNA for the CDR3 is TGTGCCAGCAGCCAAACCGGGACAGGCTATGGCTGCACCTTC. Its translation: CASSQTGTGYGCTF.

In its sample, this clonotype is medium-sized. CDR3 coding DNA: TGTGCCACCAGCAGATTCAGGGGCTCTGGAAACACCATATATTTT. This gives the protein CATSRFRGSGNTIYF. The gene calls are TRBV15 and TRBJ1-3, with TRBD1 as a possible D gene (6 bases). The germline gives CDR1 LNHNV, CDR2 YYDKDF (reference sequence). V lost 2 bases and J lost 0, with 8 bases in between. The CDR3 contains 15 residues.

This clonotype was detected a few times. V gene TRBV5-1 combines with J gene TRBJ1-6; 10 nucleotides agree with TRBD1. CDR3 length equals 15 residues. The junction had 3 bases not matched to a gene; V was cut back by 0 bases and J by 9 bases. CDR1 is SGHRS, CDR2 YFSETQ, per germline. This CDR3 is CASSLGDRGGSPLHF. The CDR3 region has the DNA TGCGCCAGCAGCTTGGGGGACAGGGGAGGTTCACCCCTCCACTTT. Full variable domain (rest looked up from reference TRBV5-1 and TRBJ1-6): KAGVTQTPRYLIKTRGQQVTLSCSPISGHRSVSWYQQTPGQGLQFLFEYFSETQRNKGNFPGRFSGRQFSNSRSEMNVSTLELGDSALYLCASSLGDRGGSPLHFGNGTRLTVT.

This sequence joins TRBV30 and TRBJ1-2, with D tentatively TRBD1 (6 bases). This CDR3 region has 14 residues. Trimming left V 4 bases short and J 6 bases short, with 18 bases between. Germline CDR1 GTSNPN, CDR2 SVGIG (reference sequence). Here the CDR3 DNA reads TGTGCCTGGACCCCGGGGCAGGGGCGCGATGGCTACACCTTC. Its translation: CAWTPGQGRDGYTF.

By its share, this clonotype is medium-sized (0.01 to 0.1%). V usage is TRBV6-1 and J usage is TRBJ2-5; D not resolved. The CDR3 contains 13 residues. V lost 10 bases to trimming and J lost 5 bases, with 17 bases between them. Germline CDR1 MNHNS, CDR2 SASEGT. CDR3 amino acids: CATLRQGWETQYF. The CDR3 DNA is TGTGCCACCCTTAGACAAGGTTGGGAGACCCAGTACTTC.

The sample holds a few counts of this clonotype. The V gene is TRBV6-5, the J gene TRBJ1-1, with no clear D. V dropped 2 bases and J dropped 3 bases, with 7 bases sitting between them. Germline lookup yields CDR1 MNHEY and CDR2 SVGAGI. The CDR3 totals 13 residues. The CDR3 spells CASSYRADTEAFF. The CDR3 nucleotides read TGTGCCAGCAGTTACAGGGCAGACACTGAAGCTTTCTTT.

In its sample, this clonotype ranks as medium-sized. CDR3 loop: CASRQGGNTGELFF. The CDR3 nucleotides are TGTGCCAGCAGACAGGGGGGGAACACCGGGGAGCTGTTTTTT. The chain uses TRBV6-1 and TRBJ2-2; 8 bases fit TRBD1. Per the germline V gene, CDR1 is MNHNS and CDR2 is SASEGT. J lost 1 base, V lost 6 bases, and 1 base had no gene match. CDR3 size: 14 residues.

The chain carries TRBV20-1 and TRBJ1-1; D unclear. The CDR3 sequence is 13 residues long. V gave up 3 bases and J gave up 1 base, with 9 bases separating them. Germline loops: CDR1 DFQATT, CDR2 SNEGSKA (reference sequence). The CDR3 bases are TGCAGTGCTAGGTACAGCTGGAACACTGAAGCTTTCTTT. Protein sequence: CSARYSWNTEAFF.

By share of the sample, this clonotype is medium-sized. The chain uses TRBV19 and TRBJ1-6, with a weak D call TRBD1 (5 bases). V dropped 8 bases and J dropped 7 bases, with 12 bases sitting between them. Germline CDR1 and CDR2: LNHDA and SQIVND (reference sequence). This CDR3 is 13 amino acids long. The CDR3 DNA follows: TGTGCCAGTTTACCGGGGCCAAATTCACCCCTCCACTTT. The encoded protein is CASLPGPNSPLHF.

The chain employs TRBV7-2 and TRBJ2-7, with D unresolved. The CDR3 is 14 amino acids. V lost 6 bases to trimming and J lost 3 bases, with 15 bases between them. Per the germline V gene, CDR1 is SGHTA and CDR2 is FQGNSA. In DNA, the CDR3 is TGTGCCAGCAGATATACAGACGGAAACTACGAGCAGTACTTC. Encoded protein: CASRYTDGNYEQYF.

This clonotype showed up just a few times. V gene TRBV12-3 or TRBV12-4 combines with J gene TRBJ1-2; 7 positions match TRBD1. V was pared by 6 bases and J by 4 bases, with 8 bases of the junction left unmatched. This CDR3 spans 14 amino acids. The CDR3 protein is CASRQTGLGYGYTF. The DNA of the CDR3 is TGTGCCAGCAGGCAGACAGGGTTGGGCTATGGCTACACCTTC.

The chain recombines TRBV9 with TRBJ2-3; D is unclear. This CDR3 region has 14 residues. Germline V gene lookup returns CDR1 SGDLS and CDR2 YYNGEE. The V end was cut by 2 bases, the J end by 2 bases, with 9 bases between. CDR3 sequence: CASSVQANTDTQYF. The CDR3 DNA reads as TGTGCCAGCAGCGTCCAGGCTAACACAGATACGCAGTATTTT.